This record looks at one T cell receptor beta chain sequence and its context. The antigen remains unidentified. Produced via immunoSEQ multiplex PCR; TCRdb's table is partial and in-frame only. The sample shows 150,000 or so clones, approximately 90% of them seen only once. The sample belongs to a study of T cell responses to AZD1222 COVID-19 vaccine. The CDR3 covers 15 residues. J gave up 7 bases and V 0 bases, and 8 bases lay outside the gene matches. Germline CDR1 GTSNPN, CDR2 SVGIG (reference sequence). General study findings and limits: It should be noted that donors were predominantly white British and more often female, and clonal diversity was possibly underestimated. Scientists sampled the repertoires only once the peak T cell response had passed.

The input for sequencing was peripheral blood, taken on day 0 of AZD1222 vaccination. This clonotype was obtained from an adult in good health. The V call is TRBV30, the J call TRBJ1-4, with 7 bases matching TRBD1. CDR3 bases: TGTGCCTGGAGTGTACTTGACAGGGCGGTTGAAAAACTGTTTTTT. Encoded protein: CAWSVLDRAVEKLFF.